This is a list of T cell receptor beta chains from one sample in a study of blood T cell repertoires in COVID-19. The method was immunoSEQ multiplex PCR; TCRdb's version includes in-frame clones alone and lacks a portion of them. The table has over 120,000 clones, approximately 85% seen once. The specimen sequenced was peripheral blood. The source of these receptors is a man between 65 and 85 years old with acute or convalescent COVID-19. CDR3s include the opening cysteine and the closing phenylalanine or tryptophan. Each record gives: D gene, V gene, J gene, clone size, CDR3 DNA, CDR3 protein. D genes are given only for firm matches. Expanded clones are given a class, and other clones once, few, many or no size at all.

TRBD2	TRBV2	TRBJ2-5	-	TGTGCCAGCAGTGAGACTAGCGGGGCACAAGAGACCCAGTACTTC	CASSETSGAQETQYF
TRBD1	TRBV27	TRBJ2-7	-	TGTGCCAGCAGCCCACCACCAGGGGGCCACTTGGCGGATCCGTACTTC	CASSPPPGGHLADPYF
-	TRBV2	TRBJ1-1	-	TGTGCCAGCACCAGGACGGGGAGGAACACTGAAGCTTTCTTT	CASTRTGRNTEAFF
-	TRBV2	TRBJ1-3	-	TGTGCCAGCAGTGAATCCGCAGGGCGACACTCTGGAAACACCATATATTTT	CASSESAGRHSGNTIYF
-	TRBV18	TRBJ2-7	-	TGTGCCAGCTCACCACGGGGCACTTCGGCCTACGAGCAGTACTTC	CASSPRGTSAYEQYF
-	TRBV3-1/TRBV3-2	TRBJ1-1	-	TGTGCCAGCAGCCAAGTGGGGGGTGACACTGAAGCTTTCTTT	CASSQVGGDTEAFF
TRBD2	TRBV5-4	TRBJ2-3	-	TGTGCCAGCAGCCCGGGGGGGCGGGACACAGATACGCAGTATTTT	CASSPGGRDTDTQYF
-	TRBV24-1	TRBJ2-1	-	TGTGCCACCAGTCGGGATTATGAGCAGTTCTTC	CATSRDYEQFF
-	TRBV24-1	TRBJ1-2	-	TGTGCCACCAGTGATTCTTGGGGGGTAATTTCGGGCTACACCTTC	CATSDSWGVISGYTF
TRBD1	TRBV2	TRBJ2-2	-	TGTGCCAGCAGGGCAACAGGGGACGGGGGGGAGCTGTTTTTT	CASRATGDGGELFF
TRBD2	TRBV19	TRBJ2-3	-	TGTGCCAGTAGTCCGCCAGACTATAGCGGGCGAGACACAGATACGCAGTATTTT	CASSPPDYSGRDTDTQYF
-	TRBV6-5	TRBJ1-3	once	TGTGCCAGCACATCCTCTGGAAACACCATATATTTT	CASTSSGNTIYF
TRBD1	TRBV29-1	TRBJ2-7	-	TGCAGCGTGACAGGGTCAGGGGAGCAGTACTTC	CSVTGSGEQYF
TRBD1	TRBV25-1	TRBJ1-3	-	TGTGCCAGCACCCCAGATGGACAGGGGTCTGGAAACACCATATATTTT	CASTPDGQGSGNTIYF
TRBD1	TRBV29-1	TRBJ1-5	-	TGCAGCGTTGCTGGGACAGGAGGACTTGTTAGCAATCAGCCCCAGCATTTT	CSVAGTGGLVSNQPQHF
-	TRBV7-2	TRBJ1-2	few	TGTGCCAGCAGCAAGACAGTTCTCGATGGCTACACCTTC	CASSKTVLDGYTF
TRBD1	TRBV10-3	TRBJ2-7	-	TGTGCCATCAGTGATTGGACAGGGTCCGACGAGCAGTACTTC	CAISDWTGSDEQYF
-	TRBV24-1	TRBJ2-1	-	TGTGCCACCAGTGATTTCCAGGAGCAGTTCTTC	CATSDFQEQFF
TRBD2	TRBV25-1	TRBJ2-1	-	TGTGCCAGCAGTGCCACGGGAGGGAACTACAATGAGCAGTTCTTC	CASSATGGNYNEQFF
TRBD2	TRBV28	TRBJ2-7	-	TGTGCTTCCTACCCGACTAGCGGGGCGTACGAGCAGTACTTC	CASYPTSGAYEQYF
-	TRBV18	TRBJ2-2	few	TGTGCCAGCTCCACTGGGGCGGACACCGGGGAGCTGTTTTTT	CASSTGADTGELFF
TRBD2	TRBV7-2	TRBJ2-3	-	TGTGCCAGCAGCCTTTCTACTAGCGACACAGATACGCAGTATTTT	CASSLSTSDTDTQYF
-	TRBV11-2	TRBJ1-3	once	TGTGCCAGCAGCTTAGAGGGCCAGGTCTCTGGAAACACCATATATTTT	CASSLEGQVSGNTIYF
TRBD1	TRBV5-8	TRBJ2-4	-	TGTGCCAGCAGCTCATCGGGACAGAGTTGGAACATTCAGTACTTC	CASSSSGQSWNIQYF
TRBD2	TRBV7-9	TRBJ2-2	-	TGTGCCAGTATCCGAGGGAGGGACACCGGGGAGCTGTTTTTT	CASIRGRDTGELFF
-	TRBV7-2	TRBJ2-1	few	TGTGCCAGCAGCTTAGCTGGGTGGGGGGGCGTCCATGAGCAGTTCTTC	CASSLAGWGGVHEQFF
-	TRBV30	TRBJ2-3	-	TGTGCCTGGAACGAAGGCAGGGTCATGTATTTT	CAWNEGRVMYF
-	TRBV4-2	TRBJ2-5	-	TGTGCCAGCAGCCAAGGTGCGGGACCCAGGGAGACCCAGTACTTC	CASSQGAGPRETQYF
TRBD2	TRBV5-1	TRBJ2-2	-	TGCGCCAGCAGGACTAGCGGGGGGCTAAACACCGGGGAGCTGTTTTTT	CASRTSGGLNTGELFF
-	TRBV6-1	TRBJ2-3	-	TGTGCCAGCAGTGACGACAGGAACTCTTATACGCAGTATTTT	CASSDDRNSYTQYF
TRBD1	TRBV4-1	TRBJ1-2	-	TGCGCCAGCAGCCAAGATATCCAGGGACAGGATGGCTACACCTTC	CASSQDIQGQDGYTF
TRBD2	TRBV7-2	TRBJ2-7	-	TGTGCCAGCAGCTACGGACTAGCGGGAGTCTCCTACGAGCAGTACTTC	CASSYGLAGVSYEQYF
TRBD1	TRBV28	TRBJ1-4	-	TGTGCCAGCAACCCTCCGGGACAGGCCTATGAAAAACTGTTTTTT	CASNPPGQAYEKLFF
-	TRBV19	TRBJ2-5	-	TGTGCCAGTAGTATCAAGGTCGGGGTAGAGACCCAGTACTTC	CASSIKVGVETQYF
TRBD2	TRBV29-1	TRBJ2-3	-	TGCTCGATAGCGGGGGGCCGGGATACGCAGTATTTT	CSIAGGRDTQYF
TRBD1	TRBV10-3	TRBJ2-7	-	TGTGCCATCAGTGATCCGGGACAGGGTCAGTACGAGCAGTACTTC	CAISDPGQGQYEQYF
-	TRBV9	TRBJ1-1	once	TGTGCCAGCAGCGTAGCGCGTGAGACTGAAGCTTTCTTT	CASSVARETEAFF
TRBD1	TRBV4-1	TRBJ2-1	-	TGCGCCAGCAGCCAAGACAATAGGGACAGGGGGCTTCTTCGACGGAATGAGCAGTTCTTC	CASSQDNRDRGLLRRNEQFF
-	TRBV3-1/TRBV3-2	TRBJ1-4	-	TGTGCCAGCAGCTCTCGAGGCGGAATCAGTGAAAAACTGTTTTTT	CASSSRGGISEKLFF
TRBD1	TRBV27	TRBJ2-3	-	TGTGCCAGCAAATGGACAGGCTCCACAGATACGCAGTATTTT	CASKWTGSTDTQYF
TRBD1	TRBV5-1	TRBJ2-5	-	TGCGCCAGCAGCCAAGCACAGGGGGCTTTTATAGAGACCCAGTACTTC	CASSQAQGAFIETQYF
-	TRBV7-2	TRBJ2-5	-	TGTGCCAGCAGCTTCCGGGACTTGGGTTTGGAGACCCAGTACTTC	CASSFRDLGLETQYF
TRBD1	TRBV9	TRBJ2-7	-	TGTGCCAGCAGCCGCCTGACAGGGGCGAACGAGCAGTACTTC	CASSRLTGANEQYF
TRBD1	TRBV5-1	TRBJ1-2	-	TGCGCCAGCAGCGCGCGCGGACCCGGGACAGGGGGGTTTCGCTATGGCTACACCTTC	CASSARGPGTGGFRYGYTF
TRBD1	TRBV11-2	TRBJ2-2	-	TGTGCCAGCAGGTCTCCTCCGGGACAGATAAACACCGGGGAGCTGTTTTTT	CASRSPPGQINTGELFF
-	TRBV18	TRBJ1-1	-	TGTGCCAGCTCCCTCTTCTCTCACACTGAAGCTTTCTTT	CASSLFSHTEAFF
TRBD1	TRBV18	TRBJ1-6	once	TGTGCCAGCTCACCCATACAGGGGGTTGAGTCACCCCTCCACTTT	CASSPIQGVESPLHF